A selection of T cell receptor beta chains follows, all from one sample in a study of CD8+CD57+ T cells in acquired aplastic anemia. Using its own MiXCR run on the reads, TCRdb lists one record per CDR3 protein. The data hold hundreds of thousands of distinct CDR3 sequences, with approximately 32% observed a single time. Specimen: sorted CD4+, CD8+, or CD8+CD57+ T cells (not recorded which) from PBMCs. All receptors derive from a human donor with aplastic anemia. CDR3s include the opening cysteine and the closing phenylalanine or tryptophan. D genes are given only for firm matches. Rows give clone size only sometimes, using once, few, many, or a class for an expanded clone.

many	TRBJ2-1	TRBD2	TRBV10-3	TGTGCCATCAGTGTTCCTAGCGGGAATTTCCATGAGCAGTTCTTC	CAISVPSGNFHEQFF
NA	TRBJ2-3	NA	TRBV24-1	TGTGCCACCAGTGGACGGGGACTCACAGATACGCAGTATTTT	CATSGRGLTDTQYF
many	TRBJ2-7	NA	TRBV10-3	TGTGCCATCACCCCCGATCTAAGGGAGGACCACCACGAGCAGTACTTC	CAITPDLREDHHEQYF
NA	TRBJ2-7	NA	TRBV12-3/TRBV12-4	TGTGCCAACAGCCCGTATCAAGGCGAGCAGTACTTC	CANSPYQGEQYF
few	TRBJ1-1	TRBD1	TRBV25-1	TGTGCCAGCAGTCGCGGACAGGGAGGGAACACTGAAGCTTTCTTT	CASSRGQGGNTEAFF
NA	TRBJ2-7	TRBD2	TRBV7-8	TGTGCCAGCAGTACCTCTAGCGGGGACCTCTACGAGCAGTACTTC	CASSTSSGDLYEQYF
NA	TRBJ1-4	NA	TRBV2	TGTGCCAGCAGTTACGGGGAAGGAAAGAGGTCGAATGAAAAACTGTTTTTT	CASSYGEGKRSNEKLFF
many	TRBJ2-3	TRBD1	TRBV29-1	TGCAGCGTTAAAAGACAGGGGTGGACAGATACGCAGTATTTT	CSVKRQGWTDTQYF
NA	TRBJ2-5	TRBD2	TRBV5-6	TGTGCCAGCAGCACCCTACTAGCGGGGGGCAGTCGGCAAGAGACCCAGTACTTC	CASSTLLAGGSRQETQYF
once	TRBJ2-1	NA	TRBV27	TGTGCCAGCAGTTTATCGACGGGGCTCATCAACAATGAGCAGTTCTTC	CASSLSTGLINNEQFF
NA	TRBJ2-7	NA	TRBV12-3/TRBV12-4	TGTGCCAGCAGCTCCCTAATATACGAGCAGTACTTC	CASSSLIYEQYF
many	TRBJ1-2	TRBD1	TRBV5-1	TGCGCCAGCAGTCAGGACGGACAGGGCTATGGCTACACCTTC	CASSQDGQGYGYTF
few	TRBJ2-3	NA	TRBV12-5	TGTGCTAGTGGTTTGGGCCGGGCTTACCCCACAGATACGCAGTATTTT	CASGLGRAYPTDTQYF
NA	TRBJ2-7	NA	TRBV27	TGTGCCAGCAGTTTACGCTCTATGGTCCGCGGGAACTCCTACGAGCAGTACTTC	CASSLRSMVRGNSYEQYF
many	TRBJ2-3	TRBD1	TRBV19	TGTGCCAGTAGTATACGACAGGGAGGCACAGATACGCAGTATTTT	CASSIRQGGTDTQYF
NA	TRBJ1-6	TRBD1	TRBV25-1	TGTGCCAGAACCGACAGGGGGACATCTAATTCACCCCTCCACTTT	CARTDRGTSNSPLHF
NA	TRBJ2-1	NA	TRBV10-2	TGCGCCAGCAGCTTGGCCGGTAGCTGGGTCTACAATGAGCAGTTCTTC	CASSLAGSWVYNEQFF
few	TRBJ1-2	NA	TRBV24-1	TGTGCCAGCTCACCAGGGGCAGGGTTTGACTATGGCTACACCTTC	CASSPGAGFDYGYTF
NA	TRBJ2-7	NA	TRBV29-1	TGCAGCGTTCGGAAAACCGGCCCGGCGGAGGAGCAGTACTTC	CSVRKTGPAEEQYF
many	TRBJ2-7	TRBD2	TRBV7-2	TGTGCCAGCAGCCCACGGCCGGGAGGATCCTACGAGCAGTACTTC	CASSPRPGGSYEQYF
many	TRBJ2-7	TRBD1	TRBV5-1	TGCGCCAGCAGCTCCAGGACAGGGGGCGAGCAGTACTTC	CASSSRTGGEQYF
many	TRBJ2-1	NA	TRBV29-1	TGCAGCGTCAAGTACAGTGAGCAGTTCTTC	CSVKYSEQFF
many	TRBJ2-5	NA	TRBV7-2	TGTGCCAGCAGCTTAGGGGAATCAGAGACCCAGTACTTC	CASSLGESETQYF
many	TRBJ1-5	NA	TRBV2	TGTGCCAGCAGTCGGGCAGATCAGCCCCAGCATTTT	CASSRADQPQHF
NA	TRBJ2-1	TRBD2	TRBV11-2	TGTGCCAGCAGCTCCAGCGGGGGGGACTACAATGAGCAGTTCTTC	CASSSSGGDYNEQFF
many	TRBJ2-2	NA	TRBV24-1	TGTGCCACCAGTGACTTCCAGGGAGCCGGGGAGCTGTTTTTT	CATSDFQGAGELFF
NA	TRBJ1-1	NA	TRBV3-1	TGTGCCAGCAGCCAAGGACACCTGAACACTGAAGCTTTCTTT	CASSQGHLNTEAFF
many	TRBJ2-7	TRBD1	TRBV10-3	TGTGCCATCAGTGGAGACCGACAGGGGTACGAGCAGTACTTC	CAISGDRQGYEQYF
NA	TRBJ1-6	NA	TRBV11-2	TGTGCCAGCAGCTTAGTAAGGGGGGGGGCTCATTCACCCCTCCACTTT	CASSLVRGGAHSPLHF
many	TRBJ1-1	NA	TRBV29-1	TGCAGCGGACAGCGGAAAACTGAAGCTTTCTTT	CSGQRKTEAFF
NA	TRBJ2-7	NA	TRBV24-1	TGTGCCACCAGCCAACCTGGAGGATACGAGCAGTACTTC	CATSQPGGYEQYF
many	TRBJ2-7	NA	TRBV7-2	TGTGCCAGCAGCTTAGGACTATTCCACGAGCAGTACTTC	CASSLGLFHEQYF
many	TRBJ1-6	TRBD1	TRBV11-2	TGTGCCAGCAGCCGGGACAGGGGGCATTCACCCCTCCACTTT	CASSRDRGHSPLHF
NA	TRBJ2-7	TRBD1	TRBV6-1	TGTGCCAGCAGCCGGACAGGGGACCGTTACGAGCAGTACTTC	CASSRTGDRYEQYF
many	TRBJ2-7	NA	TRBV9	TGTGCCAGCAGCGTAGGTAGCCCTTCCTACGAGCAGTACTTC	CASSVGSPSYEQYF
NA	TRBJ2-7	NA	TRBV7-2	TGTGCCAGCAGCTTAGCGGCGAGCTCGGGGACCTACGAGCAGTACTTC	CASSLAASSGTYEQYF
NA	TRBJ1-1	TRBD1	TRBV25-1	TGTGCCAGCAGTGAAACGACAGGGGCCAGGTACACTGAAGCTTTCTTT	CASSETTGARYTEAFF
NA	TRBJ1-6	NA	TRBV6-1	TGTGCCAGCAGTGGATCGTCCGGCCGTGGGGATTCACCCCTCCACTTT	CASSGSSGRGDSPLHF
many	TRBJ1-4	NA	TRBV15	TGTGCCACCAGCAGAGATAAGCTGTTTTTT	CATSRDKLFF